This TCR beta chain was identified in a study of early T cells in non-severe SARS-CoV-2 infection. Study at large: Sequencing used unsorted whole-blood bulk RNA, so chains lack pairing.

The CDR3 length is 14 residues. Germline CDR1 is MNHEY and CDR2 is SMNVEV (reference sequence). Trimming cost V 5 bases and J 3 bases, with 14 bases left between them. Unique molecular identifiers (one per individual cDNA molecule) were attached. In TCRdb, the 5' RACE reads were re-called with MiXCR into one record per CDR3 protein. The sample has tens of thousands of distinct CDR3 sequences, over 9% seen once; the top ten hold about 2.7%. Study results and caveats: VDJdb-based annotation leaned toward anti-spike CD8 responses and missed private and CD4 specificities.

This clonotype occurred a few times. Its antigen is not identified. J is TRBJ2-7 and V is TRBV27; D may be TRBD2 (6 bases). Here the sequenced sample was whole blood, taken at baseline. The TCR was taken from an adult who was a healthcare worker with PCR-confirmed SARS-CoV-2 infection or an uninfected control (not recorded which). DNA for the CDR3: TGTGCCAGCAGTCCCCGGGACTGGGGCTACGAGCAGTACTTC. Translation gives CASSPRDWGYEQYF.